This T cell receptor beta chain was captured in a study of cytomegalovirus exposure and HLA in healthy donors. General study points: There were several of the most significant clusters that appeared linked to common viral pathogens in a later analysis. Most sequenced TCRs were rare (though some public TCRs occurred in many donors).

The PCR ran on 60 Vbeta and 13 Jbeta primers. The method was immunoSEQ multiplex PCR; TCRdb's version includes in-frame clones alone and lacks a portion of them. The table records some 150,000 clones, more than 65% of them present only once. In the case of this clone: As yet, its antigen is unknown.

Germline-derived CDR1 and CDR2 are LGHNA and YSLEER. V was cut by 4 bases and J by 1 base, with 13 bases left in between. This CDR3 comprises 16 residues. This receptor was obtained from a woman aged 45-65 years in good health and CMV-seronegative. J is TRBJ2-2 and V is TRBV4-3, with D perhaps matching TRBD2 (6 bases). What was sequenced was PBMCs. The DNA for the CDR3 is TGCGCCAGCAGCCGAACTAGCAGTTTGAACACCGGGGAGCTGTTTTTT. Translated: CASSRTSSLNTGELFF.